One sample yielded the 20 T cell receptor beta chains listed below, sequenced in a study of human T cells and chemical hapten exposure. TCRdb called the RACE reads again in MiXCR, with one record for every CDR3 protein. The table has roughly 360,000 distinct CDR3 sequences, roughly 4.8% seen once. Time point specified: patch test 1, 2 weeks after DPC sensitization. Treatment described: therapeutic diphenylcyclopropenone sensitization with weekly scalp DPC. This specimen consisted of whole blood, obtained in connection with sensitization to the hapten diphenylcyclopropenone (DPC). The receptor source for this set is a woman aged 50 to 60 with alopecia areata. Some clones in this sample may be carry-over from other donors' samples.

This clonotype was counted between two and nine times. The chain employs TRBV20-1 and TRBJ1-1, with D perhaps matching TRBD1 (5 bases). This CDR3 comprises 14 residues. V gave up 2 bases and J gave up 4 bases, with 14 bases separating them. From germline, CDR1 is DFQATT and CDR2 SNEGSKA (reference sequence). CDR3 DNA sequence: TGCAGTGCTAGAAGAGGGGTAGCGGCCACTGAAGCTTTCTTT. It encodes CSARRGVAATEAFF.

This clonotype has ten or more counts. The chain joins TRBV9 to TRBJ1-4; perhaps TRBD1 as D (6 bases). Germline CDR1 is SGDLS and CDR2 is YYNGEE. The CDR3 covers 15 residues. V lost 4 bases, J lost 0 bases, and 10 bases lay in between. CDR3 DNA sequence: TGTGCCAGCAGCCCTCGACAGGCAACTAATGAAAAACTGTTTTTT. Encoded protein: CASSPRQATNEKLFF.

This clonotype occurred many times. The rearrangement joins TRBV14 to TRBJ2-1, with TRBD1 as a possible D gene (5 bases). V was shortened by 5 bases and J by 8 bases, with 16 bases between the two germline ends. The CDR3 has 14 residues. Germline lookup yields CDR1 SGHDN and CDR2 FVKESK. The CDR3 sequence is CASSIWGESHEQFF. The CDR3 nucleotides read TGTGCCAGCAGCATTTGGGGCGAATCGCATGAGCAGTTCTTC.

This sequence joins TRBV6-2 or TRBV6-3 and TRBJ2-7; a weak D match, TRBD2 (6 bases). The germline CDR1 and CDR2 sequences are MNHEY and SVGEGT. The V gene lost 6 bases and the J gene lost 3 bases, with 24 bases spanning the gap. CDR3 size: 17 residues. The CDR3 sequence is CASRPLYGSGRFYEQYF. The CDR3 DNA follows: TGTGCCAGCAGGCCTCTGTATGGTAGCGGAAGATTCTACGAGCAGTACTTC.

This clonotype has ten or more counts. The V and J genes are TRBV29-1 and TRBJ2-7, with D tentatively TRBD1 (6 bases). CDR3 size: 16 residues. Between the trimmed V and J ends, which lost 0 bases and 4 bases, there was a span of 19 bases. Per germline, CDR1 SQVTM and CDR2 ANQGSEA. The CDR3 coding sequence is TGCAGCGTTGAAGATTGGTTCTCCGGACAGATTTACGAGCAGTACTTC. Its translation is CSVEDWFSGQIYEQYF.

This clonotype was observed many times. The DNA is left out, because the CDR3 cannot be placed on it with certainty; the CDR3 is given as TCRdb lists it. The rearrangement links TRBV7-2 to TRBJ1-6; TRBD1 is taken as the D call from the table, unchecked against the DNA. The CDR3 has 16 residues if both end residues are counted. Germline loops: CDR1 SGHTA, CDR2 FQGNSA. The CDR3 region is CASSYFGPGGWSPLHF.

This clonotype was found many times. The gene calls are TRBV29-1 and TRBJ1-2; 7 bases are shared with TRBD1. There are 15 residues in the CDR3. From germline, CDR1 is SQVTM and CDR2 ANQGSEA. The junction had 11 bases not matched to a gene; V was cut back by 5 bases and J by 2 bases. CDR3 loop: CSVIGSGGSNYGYTF. In DNA form, the CDR3 reads TGCAGCGTTATTGGATCAGGGGGATCCAACTATGGCTACACCTTC.

This clonotype was seen at least ten times. This chain joins TRBV28 and TRBJ1-6; D call uncertain. The CDR3 is 16 residues long. CDR1 MDHEN and CDR2 SYDVKM come from the germline V gene. V was trimmed by 5 bases and J by 7 bases, leaving 18 bases between them. CDR3 in amino acids: CASSPRHAADNSPLHF. The CDR3 DNA reads TGTGCCAGCAGTCCCCGTCACGCCGCCGACAATTCACCCCTCCACTTT. Drawing the rest from reference TRBV28 and TRBJ1-6, the complete variable domain is DVKVTQSSRYLVKRTGEKVFLECVQDMDHENMFWYRQDPGLGLRLIYFSYDVKMKEKGDIPEGYSVSREKKERFSLILESASTNQTSMYLCASSPRHAADNSPLHFGNGTRLTVT.

V is TRBV20-1 and J is TRBJ1-1, with a tentative D call TRBD1 (5 bases). V was pared by 3 bases and J by 10 bases, with 21 bases between. The CDR3 sequence is 14 residues long. Per the germline V gene, CDR1 is DFQATT and CDR2 is SNEGSKA (reference sequence). CDR3 region: CSASPASGVLAAFF. The DNA for the CDR3 is TGCAGTGCTAGTCCCGCGTCGGGGGTACTAGCAGCTTTCTTT.

Ten or more counts support this clonotype. V and J are TRBV6-1 and TRBJ2-1; D gene ambiguous. The germline V gene encodes CDR1 MNHNS and CDR2 SASEGT. V shed 3 bases and J shed 4 bases, with 13 bases lying between them. The CDR3 runs to 15 residues. The CDR3, as DNA: TGTGCCAGCAGTGACACGGGTCAAGCTTACAATGAGCAGTTCTTC. Translated, it gives CASSDTGQAYNEQFF.

This clonotype was observed many times. In nucleotides, the CDR3 is TGTGCCAGCAGCTCCCATCCCCGCTCCTACAATGAGCAGTTCTTC. This sequence encodes CASSSHPRSYNEQFF. The rearrangement uses TRBV7-2 and TRBJ2-1; D call uncertain. V was shortened by 4 bases and J by 0 bases, with 10 bases between the two germline ends. The V gene's germline CDR1 is SGHTA and CDR2 FQGNSA. The CDR3 is 15 amino acids.

At least ten counts were recorded for this clonotype. CDR3 nucleotides: TGTGCCAGCGCATTTCGGGGGGAGACTCAGCCCCAGCATTTT. Its protein is CASAFRGETQPQHF. V and J are TRBV12-3 or TRBV12-4 and TRBJ1-5; D is possibly TRBD1 (5 bases). CDR3 length: 14 residues. V was pared by 8 bases and J by 6 bases, with 17 bases between.

Details on this clonotype: One end of the junction is discordant with germline, which a read error may explain. This chain uses TRBV19 with TRBJ2-1, with TRBD2 identical over 10 bases. The CDR3 covers 15 residues. CDR1 and CDR2 (germline): LNHDA, SQIVND (reference sequence). The CDR3: CSSSTDSGGFDEQFF. Written as DNA, the CDR3 is TGTTCCAGTAGTACAGATAGCGGGGGGTTCGATGAGCAGTTCTTC.

This clonotype showed up many times. The rearrangement uses TRBV12-3 or TRBV12-4 and TRBJ2-2; weak D call: TRBD1 (6 bases). The CDR3 runs to 15 residues. V lost 6 bases and J 1 base, leaving 12 bases between the germline ends. CDR3 sequence: CASSHWTVNTGELFF. DNA for the CDR3: TGTGCCAGCAGCCACTGGACAGTGAACACCGGGGAGCTGTTTTTT.

This clonotype was seen many times. The V and J genes are TRBV6-2 or TRBV6-3 and TRBJ1-5, with D possibly being TRBD1 (6 bases). Germline V lookup: CDR1 MNHEY, CDR2 SVGEGT. The CDR3 has 13 amino acids. Between the trimmed V and J ends, which lost 5 bases and 5 bases, there was a span of 10 bases. DNA of the CDR3: TGTGCCAGCAGTCCACAGGGCTATCAGCCCCAGCATTTT. Its protein is CASSPQGYQPQHF.

There are many counts of this clonotype. The gene calls are TRBV3-1 and TRBJ2-1; TRBD2 matches at 7 bases. Germline V gives CDR1 LGHDT, CDR2 YNNKEL (reference sequence). With 1 base clipped from V and 0 bases from J, the junction kept 0 bases outside the gene matches. The CDR3 consists of 15 residues. The CDR3 bases are TGTGCCAGCAGCCAAGGGACTAGCTCCTACAATGAGCAGTTCTTC. It translates to CASSQGTSSYNEQFF.

The table lists this clonotype with many counts. The rearrangement uses TRBV7-9 and TRBJ2-2, with TRBD2 as a possible D gene (6 bases). CDR3 length: 17 residues. CDR1 is SEHNR, CDR2 FQNEAQ, per germline (reference sequence). V lost 1 base, J lost 1 base, and 13 bases lay in between. The CDR3 DNA is TGTGCCAGCAGCTTAGGTAGGCTAGCGCTGAACACCGGGGAGCTGTTTTTT. Protein: CASSLGRLALNTGELFF.

This clonotype came up many times. The gene calls are TRBV10-3 and TRBJ2-1, with 8 bases aligning to TRBD2. From germline, CDR1 is ENHRY and CDR2 SYGVKD. CDR3 size: 15 residues. V shed 5 bases, J shed 5 bases, and the junction held 8 bases outside the gene matches. CDR3 loop: CAISPGRGGDNEQFF. Written as DNA, the CDR3 is TGTGCCATCAGTCCGGGCCGGGGGGGAGACAATGAGCAGTTCTTC.

This clonotype was picked up a small number of times. This chain joins TRBV21-1 and TRBJ2-7; TRBD1, the table's D call, was not compared with the DNA. TRBV21-1 corresponds to a pseudogene. This CDR3 has 16 amino acids. Here the CDR3 reads CASSQRNGDPNYEQYF. For the CDR3, the DNA is TGTGCCAGCAGCCAAAGAAACGGGGACCCGAACTACGAGCAGTACTTC.

This clonotype appeared once. The chain carries TRBV7-9 and TRBJ2-1; TRBD1 matches 10 bases. Germline CDR1 is SEHNR and CDR2 is FQNEAQ (reference sequence). The CDR3 runs to 16 residues. The junction had 7 bases not matched to a gene; V was cut back by 6 bases and J by 2 bases. The CDR3 DNA follows: TGTGCCAGCAGTCACCGGGACAGGGGACCCTACAATGAGCAGTTCTTC. Protein sequence: CASSHRDRGPYNEQFF.